This T cell receptor (beta chain) was identified during a study of T-cell reconstitution after alpha-beta-depleted transplantation in children. Germline assignment: CDR1 SGHAT and CDR2 FQNNGV. The length of the CDR3 is 18 residues. V gave up 4 bases and J gave up 4 bases; unmatched junction bases: 16. As it was prepared, the TCRbeta library received unique molecular identifiers. TCRdb recomputed calls from the PCR reads with MiXCR, one row per CDR3 protein. The table lists tens of thousands of distinct CDR3 sequences, around 16% of them singletons. This sequence was found in a male patient aged 2 to 9 who had a stem cell transplant for acute lymphoblastic leukemia, so the T cells may come from the graft donor. This specimen was PBMCs, mostly from graft donor cells, taken 180 days after TCRalphabeta/CD19-depleted stem cell transplant. This chain uses TRBV11-2 with TRBJ2-5; 9 bases agree with TRBD1. DNA of the CDR3: TGTGCCAGCAGCTCCCCAATTTCCACCGGGACAGGGACAGAGACCCAGTACTTC. This translates into CASSSPISTGTGTETQYF.